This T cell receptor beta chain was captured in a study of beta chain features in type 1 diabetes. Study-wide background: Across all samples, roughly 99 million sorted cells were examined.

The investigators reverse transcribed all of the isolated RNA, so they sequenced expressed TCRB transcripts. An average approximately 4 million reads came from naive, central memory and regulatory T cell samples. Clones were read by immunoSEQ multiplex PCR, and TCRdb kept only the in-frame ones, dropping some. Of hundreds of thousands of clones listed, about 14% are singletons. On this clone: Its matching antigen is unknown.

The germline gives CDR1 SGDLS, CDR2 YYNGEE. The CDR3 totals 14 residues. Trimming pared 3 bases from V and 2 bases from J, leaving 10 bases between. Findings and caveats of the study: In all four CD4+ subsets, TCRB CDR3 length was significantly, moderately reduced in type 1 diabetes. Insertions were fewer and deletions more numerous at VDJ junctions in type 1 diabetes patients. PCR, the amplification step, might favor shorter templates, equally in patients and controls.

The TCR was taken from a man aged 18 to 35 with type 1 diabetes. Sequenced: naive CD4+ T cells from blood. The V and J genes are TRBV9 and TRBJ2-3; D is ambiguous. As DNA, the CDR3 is TGTGCCAGCAGCGCCATAAGTACCACAGATACGCAGTATTTT. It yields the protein CASSAISTTDTQYF.